The 20 T cell receptor beta chains listed next were all sequenced from one sample in a study of shared clonotypes between healthy human individuals. Sequencing used immunoSEQ multiplex PCR; TCRdb keeps in-frame clones, though not all of them. The sample records some 2.3 million clones, roughly 93% being singletons. The sequenced sample was naive CD4+ T cells from PBMCs. Noted subset: CD45RA+ positively selected. These receptors all come from a man aged 18 to 29 in good health. Some clones in this sample may be carry-over from other donors' samples.

This chain uses TRBV19 with TRBJ1-5; no clear D gene. The CDR3 spans 15 residues. The V end was cut by 4 bases, the J end by 5 bases, with 15 bases between. Per the germline V gene, CDR1 is LNHDA and CDR2 is SQIVND (reference sequence). CDR3 nucleotide sequence: TGTGCCAGTAGTAACGCCCCCTCCCAGGATCAGCCCCAGCATTTT. This translates into CASSNAPSQDQPQHF.

The V gene is TRBV6-4, the J gene TRBJ2-2; the match to TRBD2 covers 10 bases. CDR3 length: 15 amino acids. The V gene's germline CDR1 is MRHNA and CDR2 SNTAGT. The V segment lost 0 bases and the J segment 7 bases; nucleotides outside the gene matches: 2. As DNA, the CDR3 is TGTGCCAGCAGTGACTCACCTAGCGGGAGCGGGGAGCTGTTTTTT. It translates to CASSDSPSGSGELFF.

Details on this clone: An end of the junction differs from the germline gene, which may be a read error. Other DNA sequences in the sample encode the same CDR3. The CDR3: CASSLALETQYF. DNA for the CDR3: TGTGCCAGCAGCCTAGCGCTGGAGACCCAGTACTTC. The genes are TRBV7-2 and TRBJ2-5; the D gene is possibly TRBD2 (6 bases). This CDR3 spans 12 amino acids. Germline V gives CDR1 SGHTA, CDR2 FQGNSA. Full variable domain (outside the CDR3, taken from reference TRBV7-2 and TRBJ2-5): GAGVSQSPSNKVTEKGKDVELRCDPISGHTALYWYRQSLGQGLEFLIYFQGNSAPDKSGLPSDRFSAERTGGSVSTLTIQRTQQEDSAVYLCASSLALETQYFGPGTRLLVL.

A remark on this clone: The sample contains more than one DNA sequence encoding this CDR3. V gene TRBV25-1 combines with J gene TRBJ2-7, with a tentative D call TRBD2 (5 bases). Trimming pared 4 bases from V and 2 bases from J, leaving 18 bases between. Per germline, CDR1 MGHDK and CDR2 SYGVNS. The CDR3 is 16 residues long. CDR3 sequence reads: CASSVVCSGPPYEQYF. CDR3 sequence (DNA): TGTGCCAGCAGTGTCGTCTGCAGCGGCCCTCCCTACGAGCAGTACTTC.

Worth noting for this clone: Other DNA sequences from this sample encode an identical CDR3 as well. This chain joins TRBV6-6 and TRBJ2-3; D gene uncertain. V dropped 2 bases and J dropped 2 bases, with 5 bases sitting between them. Per the germline V gene, CDR1 is MNHNY and CDR2 is SVGAGI (reference sequence). CDR3 length: 13 residues. The CDR3: CASSYPNTDTQYF. The CDR3 coding sequence is TGTGCCAGCAGTTACCCCAACACAGATACGCAGTATTTT.

The chain recombines TRBV20-1 with TRBJ1-2; D gene uncertain. The V gene lost 1 base and the J gene lost 8 bases, with 8 bases spanning the gap. CDR3 length: 11 residues. Germline CDR1 reads DFQATT; CDR2 reads SNEGSKA (reference sequence). CDR3 bases: TGCAGTGCTAGAGGGGGTCGAGGCTACACCTTC. The encoded protein is CSARGGRGYTF.

The V gene is TRBV9, the J gene TRBJ2-1; the match to TRBD2 covers 10 bases. J gave up 3 bases and V 4 bases, and 16 bases lay outside the gene matches. The germline V gene has CDR1 SGDLS and CDR2 YYNGEE. The CDR3 has 19 residues. CDR3 sequence: CASSPHCSGRKDLYNEQFF. The CDR3 coding sequence is TGTGCCAGCAGCCCTCATTGTAGCGGGAGGAAGGATCTCTACAATGAGCAGTTCTTC.

The chain combines TRBV5-8 with TRBJ1-1, with unresolved D. V shed 5 bases and J shed 0 bases, with 8 bases lying between them. The CDR3 extends over 13 amino acids. The germline V gene has CDR1 SGHTS and CDR2 YDEGEE. CDR3 protein: CASRRSLNTEAFF. CDR3 bases: TGTGCCAGCAGGAGATCCTTGAACACTGAAGCTTTCTTT.

The chain is built from TRBV5-1 and TRBJ2-5, with D unclear. Trimming removed 3 bases at V and 4 bases at J, with 13 bases between. The CDR3 contains 14 residues. CDR1 is SGHRS, CDR2 YFSETQ, per germline. The CDR3 sequence is CASSSAPDLETQYF. The CDR3 nucleotides read TGCGCCAGCAGCTCCGCCCCGGATTTAGAGACCCAGTACTTC. The full variable domain, with the rest looked up from reference TRBV5-1 and TRBJ2-5, is KAGVTQTPRYLIKTRGQQVTLSCSPISGHRSVSWYQQTPGQGLQFLFEYFSETQRNKGNFPGRFSGRQFSNSRSEMNVSTLELGDSALYLCASSSAPDLETQYFGPGTRLLVL.

V and J are TRBV9 and TRBJ2-3, with 9 bases identical to TRBD2. The CDR3 spans 18 residues. The germline gives CDR1 SGDLS, CDR2 YYNGEE. Trimming at V came to 3 bases and at J to 3 bases, leaving 14 bases not matched to a gene. CDR3 nucleotide sequence: TGTGCCAGCAGCGGGAGAGGGACTAGCCAGGGACGAACAGATACGCAGTATTTT. Protein product: CASSGRGTSQGRTDTQYF. The whole variable domain, remainder taken from reference TRBV9 and TRBJ2-3, is DSGVTQTPKHLITATGQRVTLRCSPRSGDLSVYWYQQSLDQGLQFLIQYYNGEERAKGNILERFSAQQFPDLHSELNLSSLELGDSALYFCASSGRGTSQGRTDTQYFGPGTRLTVL.

The chain carries TRBV6-4 and TRBJ2-7; D might be TRBD1 (5 bases). The CDR3 extends over 15 amino acids. Germline assignment: CDR1 MRHNA and CDR2 SNTAGT. V lost 3 bases and J 3 bases, leaving 15 bases between the germline ends. The CDR3 loop is CASSEQGGPLYEQYF. The CDR3 DNA sequence: TGTGCCAGCAGTGAGCAGGGTGGACCCCTCTACGAGCAGTACTTC.

This rearrangement joins TRBV11-1 to TRBJ2-1, with unresolved D. With 5 bases removed from V and 1 base from J, the gap between germline ends came to 12 bases. The CDR3 runs 15 residues. The germline V gene encodes CDR1 SGHAT and CDR2 FQDESV (reference sequence). This CDR3 reads CASSLDGQSYNEQFF. CDR3 DNA sequence: TGTGCCAGCAGCCTGGACGGTCAATCCTACAATGAGCAGTTCTTC.

The chain employs TRBV7-3 and TRBJ2-3; D is perhaps TRBD1 or TRBD2 (5 bases each). The CDR3 runs 14 residues. The ends were cut back, 5 bases at V and 4 bases at J, with 13 bases in the middle. In germline, CDR1 is SGHTA, CDR2 FQGTGA. The CDR3 protein is CASSPGTPADTQYF. CDR3 coding DNA: TGTGCCAGCAGCCCCGGGACCCCGGCAGATACGCAGTATTTT.

The rearrangement links TRBV28 to TRBJ2-3; D may be TRBD1 or TRBD2 (6 bases each). The CDR3 is 15 residues long. Germline lookup yields CDR1 MDHEN and CDR2 SYDVKM. Trimming stripped 3 bases from V and 5 bases from J, with 15 bases between. CDR3 in DNA: TGTGCCAGCAGTTTGGGGGGCCCCGCGAGAGATACGCAGTATTTT. Translation: CASSLGGPARDTQYF.

V gene TRBV6-6 combines with J gene TRBJ1-5; TRBD1 matches 9 bases. J lost 6 bases, V lost 2 bases, and 2 bases had no gene match. There are 14 residues in the CDR3. Looked up from germline, CDR1 is MNHNY and CDR2 is SVGAGI (reference sequence). This CDR3 reads CASSYTGGSQPQHF. CDR3 nucleotides: TGTGCCAGCAGTTACACAGGGGGCAGTCAGCCCCAGCATTTT.

V usage is TRBV7-8 and J usage is TRBJ1-1; D may be TRBD1 (5 bases). The length of the CDR3 is 13 residues. The germline gives CDR1 SGHVS, CDR2 FQNEAQ. Trimming pared 8 bases from V and 5 bases from J, leaving 15 bases between. In DNA, the CDR3 is TGTGCCAGCCAGGGCAGGAAAGGGACTGAAGCTTTCTTT. Residues: CASQGRKGTEAFF.

The chain recombines TRBV28 with TRBJ2-1; 11 bases are shared with TRBD2. The CDR3 is 16 amino acids. V was pared by 5 bases and J by 13 bases, with 16 bases of the junction left unmatched. The V gene's germline CDR1 is MDHEN and CDR2 SYDVKM. The CDR3 protein is CASSPTGTSGPRAQFF. CDR3 sequence (DNA): TGTGCCAGCAGTCCTACCGGGACTAGCGGTCCAAGGGCCCAGTTCTTC.

Remarks on this clone: The same CDR3 can be traced to other DNA sequences in this sample. The chain joins TRBV5-6 to TRBJ2-7; D gene ambiguous. The germline V gene has CDR1 SGHDT and CDR2 YYEEEE. The CDR3 runs 13 residues. Trimming removed 3 bases at V and 2 bases at J, with 9 bases between. The CDR3 loop is CASSSGRAYEQYF. For the CDR3, the DNA is TGTGCCAGCAGCTCAGGACGGGCCTACGAGCAGTACTTC.

This clone was seen just once. The J gene is TRBJ2-5, the V gene TRBV5-4, with TRBD2 matching over 8 bases. CDR1 and CDR2 from the germline V gene are SGHNT and YYREEE (reference sequence). The V segment lost 4 bases and the J segment 4 bases; nucleotides outside the gene matches: 12. This CDR3 spans 16 amino acids. The CDR3 nucleotides are TGTGCCAGCAGCCCTGGCGGGGGGAGAGGCGTAGAGACCCAGTACTTC. Amino acid sequence: CASSPGGGRGVETQYF.

The chain combines TRBV7-7 with TRBJ2-3; no clear D. This CDR3 has 14 amino acids. V lost 2 bases and J lost 0, with 6 bases in between. Germline V gives CDR1 SSHAT, CDR2 FNYEAQ (reference sequence). This chain's CDR3 is CASSLTGSTDTQYF. The CDR3 DNA reads as TGTGCCAGCAGCTTAACGGGTAGCACAGATACGCAGTATTTT.